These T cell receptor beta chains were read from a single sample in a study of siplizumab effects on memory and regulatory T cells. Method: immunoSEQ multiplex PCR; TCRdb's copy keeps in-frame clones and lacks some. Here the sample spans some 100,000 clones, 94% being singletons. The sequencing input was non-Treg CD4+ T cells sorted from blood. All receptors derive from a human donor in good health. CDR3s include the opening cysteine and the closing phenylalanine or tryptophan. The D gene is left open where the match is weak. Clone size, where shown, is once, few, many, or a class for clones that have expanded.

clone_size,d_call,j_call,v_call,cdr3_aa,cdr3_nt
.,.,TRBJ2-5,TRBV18,CASSPPTIETQYF,TGTGCCAGCTCACCACCGACGATAGAGACCCAGTACTTC
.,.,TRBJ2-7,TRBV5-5,CASSLSAQSRGEQYF,TGTGCCAGCAGCTTGTCGGCCCAGAGCCGAGGCGAGCAGTACTTC
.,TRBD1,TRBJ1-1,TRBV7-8,CASSSLGRGQNTEAFF,TGTGCCAGCAGCTCCCTTGGCAGGGGGCAGAACACTGAAGCTTTCTTT
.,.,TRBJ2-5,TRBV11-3,CASSPNGETQYF,TGTGCCAGCAGCCCCAATGGGGAGACCCAGTACTTC
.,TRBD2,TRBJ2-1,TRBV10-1,CASSDPGLIGEQFF,TGCGCCAGCAGTGACCCGGGACTAATCGGTGAGCAGTTCTTC
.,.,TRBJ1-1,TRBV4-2,CASSQEILNTEAFF,TGTGCCAGCAGCCAAGAGATTCTGAACACTGAAGCTTTCTTT
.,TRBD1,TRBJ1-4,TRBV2,CASREEDRVFNEKLFF,TGTGCCAGCAGGGAGGAGGACAGGGTATTTAATGAAAAACTGTTTTTT
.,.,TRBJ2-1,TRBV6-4,CASSDQGLPVNEQFF,TGTGCCAGCAGTGACCAGGGGCTTCCGGTCAATGAGCAGTTCTTC
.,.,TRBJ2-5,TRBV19,CASSMARGRETQYF,TGTGCCAGTAGTATGGCGCGGGGCAGAGAGACCCAGTACTTC
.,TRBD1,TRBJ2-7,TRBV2,CASSELGQGNSYEQYF,TGTGCCAGCAGTGAATTGGGACAGGGGAACTCCTACGAGCAGTACTTC
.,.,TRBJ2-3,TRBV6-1,CASSEIAVRTDTQYF,TGTGCCAGCAGTGAAATAGCGGTTCGCACAGATACGCAGTATTTT
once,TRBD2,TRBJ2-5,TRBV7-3,CASILSGGHQETQYF,TGTGCCAGCATCCTTAGCGGGGGTCACCAAGAGACCCAGTACTTC
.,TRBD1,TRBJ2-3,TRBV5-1,CASSFGQGADTQYF,TGCGCCAGCAGCTTCGGACAGGGGGCAGATACGCAGTATTTT
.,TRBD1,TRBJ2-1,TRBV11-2,CASSRDRGDRRDNEQFF,TGTGCCAGCAGCCGGGACAGGGGCGATCGACGCGACAATGAGCAGTTCTTC
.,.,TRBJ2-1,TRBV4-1,CASSQGSAGLVDEQFF,TGCGCCAGCAGCCAGGGTTCGGCGGGACTTGTAGATGAGCAGTTCTTC
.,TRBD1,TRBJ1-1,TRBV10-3,CAIRETGETEAFF,TGTGCCATCAGGGAGACAGGGGAGACTGAAGCTTTCTTT
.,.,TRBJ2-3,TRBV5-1,CASSLVGLERNTDTQYF,TGCGCCAGCAGCTTGGTGGGGTTAGAAAGAAACACAGATACGCAGTATTTT
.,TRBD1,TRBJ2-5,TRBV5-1,CASSLSGTDQETQYF,TGCGCCAGCAGCTTATCCGGGACAGACCAAGAGACCCAGTACTTC
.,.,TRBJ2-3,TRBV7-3,CASSSTPTFPDTQYF,TGTGCCAGCAGCTCTACTCCGACATTCCCAGATACGCAGTATTTT
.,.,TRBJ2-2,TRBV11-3,CASSLGGDTGELFF,TGTGCCAGCAGCTTAGGAGGGGACACCGGGGAGCTGTTTTTT
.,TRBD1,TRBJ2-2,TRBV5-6,CASRAGTANTGELFF,TGTGCCAGCAGAGCCGGGACAGCGAACACCGGGGAGCTGTTTTTT
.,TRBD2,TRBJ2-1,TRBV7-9,CASSLRLAGTANEQFF,TGTGCCAGCAGCCTGAGACTAGCGGGAACGGCAAATGAGCAGTTCTTC
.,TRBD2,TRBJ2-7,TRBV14,CASRRAGGGHEQYF,TGTGCCAGCAGGCGGGCGGGAGGTGGCCACGAGCAGTACTTC
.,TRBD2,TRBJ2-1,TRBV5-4,CASSSGLAGGSDEQFF,TGTGCCAGCAGCTCCGGACTAGCGGGAGGTAGTGATGAGCAGTTCTTC
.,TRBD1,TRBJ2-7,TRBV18,CASSHRQGGSYEQYF,TGTGCCAGCTCACACAGACAGGGGGGCTCCTACGAGCAGTACTTC
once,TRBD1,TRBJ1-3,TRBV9,CASSVGVGGQGALVSGNTIYF,TGTGCCAGCAGCGTAGGGGTTGGTGGACAGGGGGCTCTCGTCTCTGGAAACACCATATATTTT
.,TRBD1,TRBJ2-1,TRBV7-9,CASSLGDSLSYNEQFF,TGTGCCAGCAGCCTAGGGGACAGTTTATCCTACAATGAGCAGTTCTTC
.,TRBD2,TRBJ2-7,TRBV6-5,CASRGGKSYEQYF,TGTGCCAGCAGGGGGGGGAAGAGTTACGAGCAGTACTTC
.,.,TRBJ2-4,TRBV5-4,CASSLFQGRGYQNIQYF,TGTGCCAGCAGCTTGTTTCAGGGCCGAGGATACCAAAACATTCAGTACTTC
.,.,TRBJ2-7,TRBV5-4,CASFSLGSSYEQYF,TGTGCCAGCTTTTCTCTGGGGAGCTCCTACGAGCAGTACTTC
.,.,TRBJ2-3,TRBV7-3,CASSRLESGTQYF,TGTGCCAGCAGCCGCCTCGAAAGCGGTACGCAGTATTTT
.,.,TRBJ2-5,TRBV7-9,CASSGGETQYF,TGTGCCAGCAGTGGTGGAGAGACCCAGTACTTC
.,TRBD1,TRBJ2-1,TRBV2,CASSGQGVNEQFF,TGTGCCAGCTCGGGACAGGGGGTGAATGAGCAGTTCTTC